This T cell receptor (beta chain) comes out of a study of regulatory T cells in long-lasting Graves disease. Trimming removed 6 bases from V and 1 base from J, with 9 bases in between. The CDR3 is 14 amino acids. CDR1 is MDHEN and CDR2 is SYDVKM in the germline V gene. Researchers made TCR beta libraries by using iRepertoire HTBI primers and running Arm-PCR on CDR3 regions. TCRdb called the multiplex PCR reads again in MiXCR, with one record for every CDR3 protein. In the table there are under 500,000 distinct CDR3 sequences, under 25% of which are singletons. Time point denoted: persistent/refractory GD, antithyroid drugs over 5 years with positive TRAb. PBMC RNA served as the TCR library source. This clonotype was observed at least ten times.

The specimen was peripheral blood mononuclear cells (PBMCs), collected when the disease was refractory, from a patient treated with antithyroid drugs. This TCR was recovered from a female donor with Graves disease. J is TRBJ1-4 and V is TRBV28; no definite D call. The CDR3 coding sequence is TGTGCCAGCAGCTCACCGGGAACTAATGAAAAACTGTTTTTT. The encoded protein is CASSSPGTNEKLFF.